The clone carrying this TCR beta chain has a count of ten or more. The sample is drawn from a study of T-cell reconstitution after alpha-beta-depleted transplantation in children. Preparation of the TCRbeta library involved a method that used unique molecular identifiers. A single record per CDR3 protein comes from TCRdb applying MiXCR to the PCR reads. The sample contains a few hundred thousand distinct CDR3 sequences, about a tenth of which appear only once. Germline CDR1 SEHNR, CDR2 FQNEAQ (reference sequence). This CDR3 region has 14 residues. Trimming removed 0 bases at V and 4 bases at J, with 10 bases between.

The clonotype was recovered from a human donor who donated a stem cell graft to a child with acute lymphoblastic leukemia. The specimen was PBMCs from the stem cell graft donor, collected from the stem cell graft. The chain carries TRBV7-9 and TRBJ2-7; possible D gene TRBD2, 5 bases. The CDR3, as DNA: TGTGCCAGCAGCTTAGCGGTTACGGGGTACGAGCAGTACTTC. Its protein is CASSLAVTGYEQYF.